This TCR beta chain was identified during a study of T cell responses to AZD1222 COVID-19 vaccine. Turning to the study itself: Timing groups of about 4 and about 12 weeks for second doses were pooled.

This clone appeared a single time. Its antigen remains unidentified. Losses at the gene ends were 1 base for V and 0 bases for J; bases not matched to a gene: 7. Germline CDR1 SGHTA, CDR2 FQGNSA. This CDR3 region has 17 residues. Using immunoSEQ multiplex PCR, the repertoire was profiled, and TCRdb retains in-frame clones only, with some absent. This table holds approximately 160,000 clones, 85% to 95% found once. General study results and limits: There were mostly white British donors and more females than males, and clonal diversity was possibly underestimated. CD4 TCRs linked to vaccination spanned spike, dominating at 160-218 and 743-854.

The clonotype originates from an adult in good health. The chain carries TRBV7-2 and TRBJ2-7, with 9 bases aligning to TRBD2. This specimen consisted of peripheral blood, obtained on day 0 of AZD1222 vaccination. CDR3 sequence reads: CASSLVGTSLSSYEQYF. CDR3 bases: TGTGCCAGCAGCTTAGTTGGGACTAGCCTTAGCTCCTACGAGCAGTACTTC.